This paragraph covers one T cell receptor beta chain sequence. Its antigen remains unidentified. This record belongs to a study of CD8 T cells in Susac syndrome. Regarding the study as a whole: The total CD8+ repertoires yielded some 15 Susac-specific public clones and the CD8+ TEMRA repertoires yielded about five.

FACS enriched CD8+ TEMRA cells, while bulk CD8+ and CD4+ were negatively isolated. Looked up from germline, CDR1 is LGHNA and CDR2 is YSLEER. V was cut by 2 bases and J by 7 bases, with 15 bases left in between. The length of the CDR3 is 16 residues. Reverse transcription of roughly 0.5 to 1 ug RNA was carried out with random hexamers. TCRdb re-called the immunoSEQ multiplex PCR reads with MiXCR, one entry per CDR3 protein. This sample has about 90,000 distinct CDR3 sequences, with roughly 96% found just once. This TCR came from a human donor with Susac syndrome. Sequenced sample: CD8+ T cells from PBMCs. The chain employs TRBV4-3 and TRBJ1-6, with a tentative D call TRBD1 (6 bases). The CDR3 sequence is CASSQNPAGGNSPLHF. CDR3 in DNA: TGCGCCAGCAGCCAAAACCCGGCTGGGGGCAATTCACCCCTCCACTTT.